The 3 T cell receptor beta chains listed next were all sequenced from one sample in a study of CD8 T cells in Susac syndrome. With random hexamers, reverse transcription was performed on roughly 0.5 to 1 ug of RNA. A single record per CDR3 protein comes from TCRdb applying MiXCR to the immunoSEQ multiplex PCR reads. The data contain 150,000 to 200,000 distinct CDR3 sequences, roughly 92% of them singletons. The sample consisted of CD4+ T cells from PBMCs. The receptors shown here come from a human donor with multiple sclerosis.

The chain carries TRBV27 and TRBJ2-6; unclear D gene. CDR3 size: 17 residues. The V end lost 1 base, the J end lost 2 bases, and 12 bases lay between the germline ends. From germline, CDR1 is MNHEY and CDR2 SMNVEV (reference sequence). The CDR3 reads CASSLYSGYAGANVLTF. In DNA, the CDR3 is TGTGCCAGCAGTTTATACTCGGGTTATGCTGGGGCCAACGTCCTGACTTTC.

The chain links TRBV11-2 to TRBJ2-6; 8 nucleotides line up with TRBD1. V lost 5 bases, J lost 3 bases, and 15 bases stayed unmatched. CDR3 size: 19 residues. Looked up from germline, CDR1 is SGHAT and CDR2 is FQNNGV. DNA of the CDR3: TGTGCCAGCAGCCCCAACCTCGGACAGGGTAGGGGTGGGGCCAACGTCCTGACTTTC. Protein sequence: CASSPNLGQGRGGANVLTF.

J is TRBJ1-2 and V is TRBV6-5; D remains ambiguous. This CDR3 comprises 13 residues. Per germline, CDR1 MNHEY and CDR2 SVGAGI. Trimming took 4 bases from V and 4 from J, leaving 10 bases between them. As DNA, the CDR3 is TGTGCCAGCAGTTCTAGAGCCCGCTATGGCTACACCTTC. This gives the protein CASSSRARYGYTF.